Below are 11 T cell receptor beta chains sequenced from a single sample in a study of blood T cell repertoires in COVID-19. This table comes from immunoSEQ multiplex PCR, and its TCRdb copy is limited to in-frame clones, with some not included. The sample has some 110,000 clones, about nine tenths seen once. The sample was peripheral blood. The receptors stem from a man in his forties with acute or convalescent COVID-19.

V is TRBV7-9 and J is TRBJ1-4; D is perhaps TRBD1 (5 bases). The germline V gene encodes CDR1 SEHNR and CDR2 FQNEAQ (reference sequence). The CDR3 has 14 residues. V dropped 5 bases and J dropped 8 bases, with 15 bases sitting between them. Here the CDR3 reads CASSRARGKEKLFF. In nucleotides, the CDR3 is TGTGCCAGCAGCCGGGCGCGGGGGAAGGAAAAACTGTTTTTT.

This clone occurred a few times. The genes are TRBV9 and TRBJ1-2; D gene unclear. CDR3 length equals 12 residues. Germline V CDR1 and CDR2: SGDLS, YYNGEE. The V and J ends lost 7 bases and 8 bases respectively, with 15 bases between them. The CDR3 sequence: CASGRTEEGYTF. Here the CDR3 DNA reads TGTGCCAGCGGCCGGACTGAGGAAGGCTACACCTTC. Supplemented by reference TRBV9 and TRBJ1-2, the full variable domain reads DSGVTQTPKHLITATGQRVTLRCSPRSGDLSVYWYQQSLDQGLQFLIQYYNGEERAKGNILERFSAQQFPDLHSELNLSSLELGDSALYFCASGRTEEGYTFGSGTRLTVV.

V and J are TRBV14 and TRBJ1-6, with a possible D match to TRBD1 (6 bases). This CDR3 region has 14 residues. V lost 6 bases, J lost 10 bases, and 16 bases lay in between. CDR1 SGHDN and CDR2 FVKESK come from the germline V gene. DNA of the CDR3: TGTGCCAGCAGATCGACAGGCCAAGGGTCACCCCTCCACTTT. Protein product: CASRSTGQGSPLHF.

The rearrangement uses TRBV21-1 and TRBJ2-1; no DNA check was done on the table's D call, TRBD2. TRBV21-1 is a documented pseudogene. The CDR3 covers 15 residues. This CDR3 is CASSKTGGSYNEQFF. The CDR3 DNA reads TGTGCCAGCAGCAAAACGGGCGGGAGTTACAATGAGCAGTTCTTC.

The chain uses TRBV6-5 and TRBJ1-2, with 9 positions matching TRBD1. Germline CDR1 MNHEY, CDR2 SVGAGI. This CDR3 has 13 amino acids. V lost 11 bases, J lost 8 bases, and 12 bases stayed unmatched. CDR3 nucleotides: TGTGCCGTCCTAAAACGGGACAGGGAAGGCTACACCTTC. Protein product: CAVLKRDREGYTF.

The V and J genes are TRBV5-1 and TRBJ2-1; D is possibly TRBD1 (5 bases). The V end lost 2 bases, the J end lost 5 bases, and 8 bases lay between the germline ends. Germline CDR1 and CDR2: SGHRS and YFSETQ. The CDR3 is 13 amino acids. The CDR3 reads CASSFKTDNEQFF. CDR3 nucleotides: TGCGCCAGCAGCTTCAAGACAGACAATGAGCAGTTCTTC.

The CDR3 sequence: CSALTDEAFF. In DNA, the CDR3 is TGCAGTGCTTTGACAGATGAAGCTTTCTTT. V usage is TRBV20-1 and J usage is TRBJ1-1; perhaps TRBD1 as D (5 bases). The germline V and J ends were trimmed by 5 bases and 7 bases, with 8 bases remaining between them. Germline CDR1 is DFQATT and CDR2 is SNEGSKA (reference sequence). The CDR3 length is 10 residues.

CDR3 amino acids: CASSRLAGGTDTQYF. The CDR3 nucleotides read TGTGCCAGCAGCCGACTAGCGGGTGGCACAGATACGCAGTATTTT. The rearrangement uses TRBV3-1 (or the pseudogene TRBV3-2) and TRBJ2-3; 10 nucleotides line up with TRBD2. Germline loops: CDR1 LGHDT, CDR2 YNNKEL (reference sequence). V dropped 4 bases and J dropped 1; count of bases not matched to a gene: 2. CDR3 length: 15 amino acids.

The rearrangement uses TRBV10-3 and TRBJ1-1, with TRBD1 matching over 8 bases. V lost 7 bases to trimming and J lost 5 bases; unmatched junction nucleotides: 3. The CDR3 extends over 12 amino acids. CDR1 and CDR2 from the germline V gene are ENHRY and SYGVKD. The CDR3 loop reads CAIKTGGTEAFF. DNA for the CDR3: TGTGCCATCAAAACAGGGGGAACTGAAGCTTTCTTT.

This clone was picked up a small number of times. The gene calls are TRBV5-1 and TRBJ2-7; 10 nucleotides agree with TRBD2. CDR3 length: 14 residues. The junction had 2 bases not matched to a gene; V was cut back by 0 bases and J by 5 bases. Per the germline V gene, CDR1 is SGHRS and CDR2 is YFSETQ. As DNA, the CDR3 is TGCGCCAGCAGCTTGGTACTAGCGGGAAACGAGCAGTACTTC. Translation gives CASSLVLAGNEQYF.

The J gene is TRBJ2-5, the V gene TRBV5-5; 7 nucleotides line up with TRBD2. Germline CDR1 and CDR2: SGHKS and YYEKEE (reference sequence). The CDR3 loop spans 17 amino acids. V dropped 3 bases and J dropped 5; count of bases not matched to a gene: 16. CDR3 residues: CASSSSRWSGTGETQYF. CDR3 nucleotides: TGTGCCAGCAGCTCTAGTAGGTGGAGCGGGACTGGGGAGACCCAGTACTTC.